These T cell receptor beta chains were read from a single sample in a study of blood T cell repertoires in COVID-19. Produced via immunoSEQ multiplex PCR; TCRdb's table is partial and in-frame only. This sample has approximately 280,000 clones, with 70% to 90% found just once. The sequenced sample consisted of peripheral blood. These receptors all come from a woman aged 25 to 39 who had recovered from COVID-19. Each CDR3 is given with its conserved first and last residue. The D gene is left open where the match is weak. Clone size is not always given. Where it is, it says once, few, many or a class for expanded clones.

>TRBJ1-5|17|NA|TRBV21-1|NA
CASSKGFSTESNQPQHF
TGTGCCAGCAGCAAAGGCTTCTCTACAGAATCCAATCAGCCCCAGCATTTT
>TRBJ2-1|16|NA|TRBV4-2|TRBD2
CASSQDTASGGNEQFF
TGTGCCAGCAGCCAAGATACGGCTAGCGGGGGGAATGAGCAGTTCTTC
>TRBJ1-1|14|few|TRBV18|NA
CASSPPSLGGEAFF
TGTGCCAGCTCACCACCATCCCTAGGGGGTGAAGCTTTCTTT
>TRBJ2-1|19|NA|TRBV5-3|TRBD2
CARSSLPGLAASSYNEQFF
TGTGCCAGAAGCTCGTTACCGGGACTAGCGGCCAGCTCCTACAATGAGCAGTTCTTC
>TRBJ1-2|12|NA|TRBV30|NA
CAWSAQGLGYTF
TGTGCCTGGAGTGCCCAGGGTCTTGGCTACACCTTC
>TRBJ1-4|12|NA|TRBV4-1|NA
CASSNRGEKLFF
TGCGCCAGCAGCAACCGGGGTGAAAAACTGTTTTTT
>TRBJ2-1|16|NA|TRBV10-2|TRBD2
CASRGGTSGSRGEQFF
TGCGCCAGCAGGGGGGGGACTAGCGGGAGTAGGGGTGAGCAGTTCTTC
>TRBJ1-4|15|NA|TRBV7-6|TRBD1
CASSWRDSLNEKLFF
TGTGCCAGCAGCTGGAGGGACAGCCTTAATGAAAAACTGTTTTTT
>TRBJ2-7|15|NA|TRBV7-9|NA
CASSPDGRRIYEQYF
TGTGCCAGCAGCCCAGACGGCCGGAGAATCTACGAGCAGTACTTC
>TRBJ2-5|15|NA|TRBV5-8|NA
CASSQNGQNRATQYF
TGTGCCAGCAGTCAAAATGGACAGAACCGGGCGACCCAGTACTTC
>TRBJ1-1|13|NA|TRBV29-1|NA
CSVGSGFGTEAFF
TGCAGCGTTGGGAGTGGGTTCGGAACTGAAGCTTTCTTT
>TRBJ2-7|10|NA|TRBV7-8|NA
CASMEYEQYF
TGTGCCAGCATGGAGTACGAGCAGTACTTC
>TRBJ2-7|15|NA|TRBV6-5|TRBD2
CASSYRGTSSYEQYF
TGTGCCAGCAGTTACAGGGGGACTAGCTCCTACGAGCAGTACTTC
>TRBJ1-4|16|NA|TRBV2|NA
CASSEKGGFANEKLFF
TGTGCCAGCAGTGAAAAAGGAGGGTTTGCTAATGAAAAACTGTTTTTT
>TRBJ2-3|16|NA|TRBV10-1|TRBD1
CASSNNDRASTDTQYF
TGCGCCAGCAGCAATAACGACAGGGCCAGCACAGATACGCAGTATTTT
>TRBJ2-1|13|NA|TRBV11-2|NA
CASSYYRDDEQFF
TGTGCCAGCAGCTATTACAGGGATGATGAGCAGTTCTTC
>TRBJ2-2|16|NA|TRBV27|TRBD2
CASSPGLAGVPGELFF
TGTGCCAGCAGTCCCGGACTAGCGGGAGTGCCCGGGGAGCTGTTTTTT
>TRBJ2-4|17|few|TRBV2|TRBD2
CASTEGRLAVTKNIQYF
TGTGCCAGCACTGAGGGACGACTAGCGGTAACCAAAAACATTCAGTACTTC
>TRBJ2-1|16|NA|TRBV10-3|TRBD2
CAISRISAGGSNEQFF
TGTGCCATCAGCCGCATTTCGGCGGGAGGCAGCAATGAGCAGTTCTTC
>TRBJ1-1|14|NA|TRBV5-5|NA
CASSFFRPGSVAFF
TGTGCCAGCAGCTTTTTCCGGCCGGGGAGTGTAGCTTTCTTT